The clone carrying this T cell receptor (beta chain) appeared a single time. Unmatched junction bases numbered 6, after V lost 2 bases and J lost 6 bases. The CDR3 spans 14 residues. CDR1 is SGHVS, CDR2 FNYEAQ, per germline. The source of the sample is a study of blood T cell repertoires in COVID-19. Background on the study: COVID-19 samples, acute and convalescent, were from the United States, Italy and Spain. In each case, the material was cDNA or gDNA derived from T cells, B-cell-depleted T cells, or PBMCs.

In the study's own analysis: Amplification with reference gene primers provided the estimates of nucleated cell counts. Sequencing used immunoSEQ multiplex PCR; TCRdb keeps in-frame clones, though not all of them. V, J and clone size are taken as reported in that table, and D and trimming were inferred from the DNA itself. The data hold nearly 25,000 clones, with nearly 90% observed a single time. The sequence was collected from a man between 65 and 80 years old with acute or convalescent COVID-19. Sequences were obtained from peripheral blood. The chain joins TRBV7-6 to TRBJ2-7; the match to TRBD2 covers 8 bases. DNA of the CDR3: TGTGCCAGCAGCTTACGACGGGAGGGTAGCGAGCAGTACTTC. This sequence encodes CASSLRREGSEQYF.